This TCR beta chain was retrieved from a study of cytomegalovirus exposure and HLA in healthy donors. Study-wide points: According to the study, some 160 TCR beta chains were cytomegalovirus-associated.

TCRdb's table, derived via immunoSEQ multiplex PCR, lists solely in-frame clones and lacks some. This sample yields about 220,000 clones, of which 88% are seen a single time; about 2.9% belongs to the top ten. Turning to this clone: The antigen remains unidentified.

The origin of this receptor is a woman under 30 in good health and CMV-seronegative. The sample comprised PBMCs.

The CDR3 DNA sequence: TGTGCCAGCAGTTTAGGCGGGCTATACCCCCCTGAAGCTTTCTTT. Encoded protein: CASSLGGLYPPEAFF. The rearrangement joins TRBV28 to TRBJ1-1; no clear D gene. In germline, CDR1 is MDHEN, CDR2 SYDVKM. The CDR3 is made up of 15 amino acids. Trimming removed 2 bases at V and 6 bases at J, with 16 bases between.